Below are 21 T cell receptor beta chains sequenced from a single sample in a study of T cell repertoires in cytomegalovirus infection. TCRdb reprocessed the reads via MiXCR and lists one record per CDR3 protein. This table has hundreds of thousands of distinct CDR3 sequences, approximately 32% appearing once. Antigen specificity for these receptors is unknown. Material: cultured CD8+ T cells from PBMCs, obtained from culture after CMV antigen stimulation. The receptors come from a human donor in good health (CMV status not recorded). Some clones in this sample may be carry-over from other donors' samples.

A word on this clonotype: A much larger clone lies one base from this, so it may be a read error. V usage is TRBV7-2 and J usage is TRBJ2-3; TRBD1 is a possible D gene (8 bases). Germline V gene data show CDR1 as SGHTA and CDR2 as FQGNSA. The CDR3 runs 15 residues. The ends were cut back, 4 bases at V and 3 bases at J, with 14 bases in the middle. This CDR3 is CASSSGGTGTDTQYF. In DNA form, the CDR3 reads TGTGCCAGCAGCTCCGGGGGGACAGGAACAGATACGCAGTATTTT.

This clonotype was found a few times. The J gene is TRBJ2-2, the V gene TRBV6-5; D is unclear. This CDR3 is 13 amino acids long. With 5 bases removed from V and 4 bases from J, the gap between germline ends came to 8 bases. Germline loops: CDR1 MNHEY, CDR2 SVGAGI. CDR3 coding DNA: TGTGCCAGCAGTCGAGTTGCCACCGGGGAGCTGTTTTTT. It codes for CASSRVATGELFF.

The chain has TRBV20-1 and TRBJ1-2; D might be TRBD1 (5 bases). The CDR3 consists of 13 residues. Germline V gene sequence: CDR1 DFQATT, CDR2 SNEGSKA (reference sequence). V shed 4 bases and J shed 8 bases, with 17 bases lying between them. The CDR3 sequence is CSAIRQGGLGYTF. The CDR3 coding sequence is TGCAGTGCTATCCGGCAGGGAGGGCTAGGCTACACCTTC.

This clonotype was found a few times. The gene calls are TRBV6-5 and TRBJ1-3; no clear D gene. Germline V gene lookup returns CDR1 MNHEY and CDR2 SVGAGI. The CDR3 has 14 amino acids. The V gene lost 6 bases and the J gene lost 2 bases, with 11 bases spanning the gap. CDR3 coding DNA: TGTGCCAGCAGCCAATGGGTAACTGGAAACACCATATATTTT. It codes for CASSQWVTGNTIYF.

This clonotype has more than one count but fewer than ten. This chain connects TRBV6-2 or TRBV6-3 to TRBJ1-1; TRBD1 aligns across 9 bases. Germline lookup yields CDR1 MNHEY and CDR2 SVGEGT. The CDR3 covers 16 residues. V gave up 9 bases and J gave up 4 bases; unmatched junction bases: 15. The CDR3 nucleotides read TGTGCCAGTTGTAAGCTTTGGGACAGGGAGGTCACTGAAGCTTTCTTT. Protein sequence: CASCKLWDREVTEAFF.

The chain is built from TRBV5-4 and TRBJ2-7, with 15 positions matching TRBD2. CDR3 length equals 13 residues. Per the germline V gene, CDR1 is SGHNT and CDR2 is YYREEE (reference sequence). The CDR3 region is CASSEGTSGRRDV. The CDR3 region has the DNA TGTGCCAGCAGCGAGGGGACTAGCGGGAGGAGGGACGTC.

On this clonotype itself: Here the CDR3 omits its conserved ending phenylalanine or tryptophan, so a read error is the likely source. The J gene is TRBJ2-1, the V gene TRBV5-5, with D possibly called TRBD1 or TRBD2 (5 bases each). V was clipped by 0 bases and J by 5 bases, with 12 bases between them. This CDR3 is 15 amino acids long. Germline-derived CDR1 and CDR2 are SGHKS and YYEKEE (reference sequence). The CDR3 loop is CASSLAGRIDNEQFS. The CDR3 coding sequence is TGTGCCAGCAGCTTGGCAGGGAGAATAGACAATGAGCAGTTCTCC.

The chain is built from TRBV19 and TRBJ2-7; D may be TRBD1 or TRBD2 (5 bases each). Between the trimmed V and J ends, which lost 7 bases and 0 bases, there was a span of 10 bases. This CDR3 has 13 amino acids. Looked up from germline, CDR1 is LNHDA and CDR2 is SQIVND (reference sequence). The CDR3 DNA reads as TGTGCCAGTAACAAGGGGAGCTCCTACGAGCAGTACTTC. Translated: CASNKGSSYEQYF.

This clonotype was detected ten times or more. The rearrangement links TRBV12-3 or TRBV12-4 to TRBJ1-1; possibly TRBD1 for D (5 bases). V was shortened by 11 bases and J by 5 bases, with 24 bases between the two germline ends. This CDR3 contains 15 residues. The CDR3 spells CAYILRGRGGTEAFF. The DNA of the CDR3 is TGTGCCTATATTCTTAGGGGCCGGGGAGGAACTGAAGCTTTCTTT.

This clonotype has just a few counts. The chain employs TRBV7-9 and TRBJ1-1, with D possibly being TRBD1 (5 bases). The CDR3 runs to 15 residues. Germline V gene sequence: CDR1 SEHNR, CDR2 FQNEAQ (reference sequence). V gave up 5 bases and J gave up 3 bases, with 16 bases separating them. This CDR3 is CASSAPGAGYTEAFF. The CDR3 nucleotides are TGTGCCAGCAGCGCCCCTGGGGCAGGTTACACTGAAGCTTTCTTT. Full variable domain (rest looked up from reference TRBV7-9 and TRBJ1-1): DTGVSQNPRHKITKRGQNVTFRCDPISEHNRLYWYRQTLGQGPEFLTYFQNEAQLEKSRLLSDRFSAERPKGSFSTLEIQRTEQGDSAMYLCASSAPGAGYTEAFFGQGTRLTVV.

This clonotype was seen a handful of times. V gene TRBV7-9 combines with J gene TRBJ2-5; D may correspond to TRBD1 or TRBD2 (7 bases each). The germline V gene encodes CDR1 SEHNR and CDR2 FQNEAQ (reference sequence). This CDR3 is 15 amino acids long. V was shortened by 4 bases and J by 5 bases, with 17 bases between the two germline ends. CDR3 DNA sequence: TGTGCCAGCAGCTCACCGACAGGGAGGGGGGAGACCCAGTACTTC. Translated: CASSSPTGRGETQYF.

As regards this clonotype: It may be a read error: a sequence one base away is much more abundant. CDR3 sequence reads: CASSYRDRVNNEAFF. CDR3 DNA sequence: TGTGCCAGCAGTTACCGGGACAGGGTGAACAATGAAGCTTTCTTT. The chain recombines TRBV6-6 with TRBJ1-1; 9 bases match TRBD1. The CDR3 spans 15 residues. The germline gives CDR1 MNHNY, CDR2 SVGAGI (reference sequence).

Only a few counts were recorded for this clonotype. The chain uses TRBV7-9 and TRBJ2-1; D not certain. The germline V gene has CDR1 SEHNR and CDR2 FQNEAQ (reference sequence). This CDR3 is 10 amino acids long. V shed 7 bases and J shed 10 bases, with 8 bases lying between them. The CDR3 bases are TGTGCCAGCAACCCTTACGAGCAGTTCTTC. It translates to CASNPYEQFF. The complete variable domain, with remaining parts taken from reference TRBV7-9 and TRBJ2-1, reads DTGVSQNPRHKITKRGQNVTFRCDPISEHNRLYWYRQTLGQGPEFLTYFQNEAQLEKSRLLSDRFSAERPKGSFSTLEIQRTEQGDSAMYLCASNPYEQFFGPGTRLTVL.

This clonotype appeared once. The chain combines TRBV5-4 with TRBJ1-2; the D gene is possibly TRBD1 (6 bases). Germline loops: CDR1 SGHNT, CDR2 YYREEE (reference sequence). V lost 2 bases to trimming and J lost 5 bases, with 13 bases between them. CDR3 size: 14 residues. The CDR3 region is CASSFQQGLYGYTF. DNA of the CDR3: TGTGCCAGCAGCTTCCAACAGGGCCTATATGGCTACACCTTC.

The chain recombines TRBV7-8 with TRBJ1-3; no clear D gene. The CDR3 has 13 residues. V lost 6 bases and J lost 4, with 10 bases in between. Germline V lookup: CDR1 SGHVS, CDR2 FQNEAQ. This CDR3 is CASRGGRGNTIYF. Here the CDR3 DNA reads TGTGCCAGCAGGGGCGGGAGGGGAAACACCATATATTTT.

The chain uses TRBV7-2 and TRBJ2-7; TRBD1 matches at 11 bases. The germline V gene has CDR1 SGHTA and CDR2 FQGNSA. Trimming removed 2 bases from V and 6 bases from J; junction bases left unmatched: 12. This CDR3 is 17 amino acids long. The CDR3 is CASSLRTGGLGGGEQYF. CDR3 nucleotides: TGTGCCAGCAGCTTACGGACAGGGGGCCTGGGCGGTGGCGAGCAGTACTTC.

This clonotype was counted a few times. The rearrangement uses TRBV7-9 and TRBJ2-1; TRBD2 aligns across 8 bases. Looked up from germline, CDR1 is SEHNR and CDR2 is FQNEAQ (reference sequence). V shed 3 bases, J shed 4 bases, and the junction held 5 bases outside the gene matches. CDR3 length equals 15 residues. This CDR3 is CASSFWRGAYNEQFF. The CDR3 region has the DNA TGTGCCAGCAGCTTCTGGCGGGGGGCTTACAATGAGCAGTTCTTC.

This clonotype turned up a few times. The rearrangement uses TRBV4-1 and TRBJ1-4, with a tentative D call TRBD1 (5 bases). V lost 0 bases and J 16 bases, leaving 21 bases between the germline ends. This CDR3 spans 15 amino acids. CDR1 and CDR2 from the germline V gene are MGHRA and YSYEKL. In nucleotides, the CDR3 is TGCGCCAGCAGCCAAGATCACTCGGGGGGTGCCCTACGGTTTTTT. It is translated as CASSQDHSGGALRFF.

CDR3 DNA sequence: TGTGCCAGCAGTTTGTCAGGTGCCGTCCATTCACCCCTCCACTTT. This sequence encodes CASSLSGAVHSPLHF. The rearrangement uses TRBV12-3 or TRBV12-4 and TRBJ1-6, with unresolved D. V lost 3 bases, J lost 8 bases, and 14 bases lay in between. CDR3 length equals 15 residues.

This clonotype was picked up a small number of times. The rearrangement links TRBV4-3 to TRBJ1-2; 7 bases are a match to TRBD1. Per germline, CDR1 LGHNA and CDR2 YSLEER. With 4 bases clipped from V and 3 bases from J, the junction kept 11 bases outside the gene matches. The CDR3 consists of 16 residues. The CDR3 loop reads CASSPTGQLTYYGYTF. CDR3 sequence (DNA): TGCGCCAGCAGCCCCACGGGACAGCTGACCTACTATGGCTACACCTTC.

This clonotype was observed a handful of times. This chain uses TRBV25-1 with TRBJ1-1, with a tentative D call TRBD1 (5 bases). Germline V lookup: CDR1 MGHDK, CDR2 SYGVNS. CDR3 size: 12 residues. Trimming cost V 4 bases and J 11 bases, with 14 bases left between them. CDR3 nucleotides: TGTGCCAGCAGTGTCAAGGGACGGCTGGCTTTCTTT. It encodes CASSVKGRLAFF.